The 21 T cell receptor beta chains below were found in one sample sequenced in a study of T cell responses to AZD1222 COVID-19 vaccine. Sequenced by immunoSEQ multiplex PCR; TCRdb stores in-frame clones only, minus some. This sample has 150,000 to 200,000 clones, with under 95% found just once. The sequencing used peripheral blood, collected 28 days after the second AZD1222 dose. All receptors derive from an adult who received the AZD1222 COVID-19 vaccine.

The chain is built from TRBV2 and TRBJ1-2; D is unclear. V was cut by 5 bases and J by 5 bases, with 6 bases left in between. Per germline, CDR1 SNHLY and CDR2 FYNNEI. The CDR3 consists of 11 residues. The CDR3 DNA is TGTGCCAGCAGTCCCAGATATGGCTACACCTTC. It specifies CASSPRYGYTF.

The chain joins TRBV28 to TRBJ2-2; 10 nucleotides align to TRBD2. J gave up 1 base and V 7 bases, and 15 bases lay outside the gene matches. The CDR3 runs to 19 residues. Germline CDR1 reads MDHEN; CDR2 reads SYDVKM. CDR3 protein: CASIKSRLRTSGNTGELFF. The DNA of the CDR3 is TGTGCCAGCATTAAGAGTAGACTACGGACTAGCGGGAACACCGGGGAGCTGTTTTTT. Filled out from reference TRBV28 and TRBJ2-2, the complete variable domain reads DVKVTQSSRYLVKRTGEKVFLECVQDMDHENMFWYRQDPGLGLRLIYFSYDVKMKEKGDIPEGYSVSREKKERFSLILESASTNQTSMYLCASIKSRLRTSGNTGELFFGEGSRLTVL.

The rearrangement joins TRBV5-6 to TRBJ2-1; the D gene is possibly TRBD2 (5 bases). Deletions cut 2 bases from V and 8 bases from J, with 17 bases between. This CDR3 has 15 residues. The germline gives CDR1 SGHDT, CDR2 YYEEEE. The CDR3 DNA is TGTGCCAGCAGCTTAGAGACTACTAACCTAGATGAGCAGTTCTTC. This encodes CASSLETTNLDEQFF. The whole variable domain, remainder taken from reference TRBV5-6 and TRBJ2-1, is DAGVTQSPTHLIKTRGQQVTLRCSPKSGHDTVSWYQQALGQGPQFIFQYYEEEERQRGNFPDRFSGHQFPNYSSELNVNALLLGDSALYLCASSLETTNLDEQFFGPGTRLTVL.

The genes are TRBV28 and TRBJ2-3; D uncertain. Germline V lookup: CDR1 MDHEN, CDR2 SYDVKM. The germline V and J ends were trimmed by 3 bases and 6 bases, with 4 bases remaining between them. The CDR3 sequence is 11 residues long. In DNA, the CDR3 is TGTGCCAGCAGTTTTATGGATACGCAGTATTTT. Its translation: CASSFMDTQYF.

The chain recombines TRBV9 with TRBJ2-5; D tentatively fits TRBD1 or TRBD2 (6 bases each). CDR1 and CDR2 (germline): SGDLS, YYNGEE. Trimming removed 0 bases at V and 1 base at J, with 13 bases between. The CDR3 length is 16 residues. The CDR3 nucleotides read TGTGCCAGCAGCGTAGAAGGGGGAGGTCCCCAAGAGACCCAGTACTTC. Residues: CASSVEGGGPQETQYF. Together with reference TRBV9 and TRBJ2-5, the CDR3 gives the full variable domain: DSGVTQTPKHLITATGQRVTLRCSPRSGDLSVYWYQQSLDQGLQFLIQYYNGEERAKGNILERFSAQQFPDLHSELNLSSLELGDSALYFCASSVEGGGPQETQYFGPGTRLLVL.

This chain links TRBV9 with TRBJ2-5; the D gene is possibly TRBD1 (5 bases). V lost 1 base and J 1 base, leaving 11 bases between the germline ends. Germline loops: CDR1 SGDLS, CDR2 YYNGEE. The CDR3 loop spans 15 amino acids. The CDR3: CASSVRGRAQETQYF. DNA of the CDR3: TGTGCCAGCAGCGTAAGGGGCAGGGCCCAAGAGACCCAGTACTTC. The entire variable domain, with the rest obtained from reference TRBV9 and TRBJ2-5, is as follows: DSGVTQTPKHLITATGQRVTLRCSPRSGDLSVYWYQQSLDQGLQFLIQYYNGEERAKGNILERFSAQQFPDLHSELNLSSLELGDSALYFCASSVRGRAQETQYFGPGTRLLVL.

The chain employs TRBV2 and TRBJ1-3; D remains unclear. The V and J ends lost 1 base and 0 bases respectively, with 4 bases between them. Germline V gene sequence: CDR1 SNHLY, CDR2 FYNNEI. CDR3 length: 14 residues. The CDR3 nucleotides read TGTGCCAGCAGTGAAGATGGCTCTGGAAACACCATATATTTT. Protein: CASSEDGSGNTIYF.

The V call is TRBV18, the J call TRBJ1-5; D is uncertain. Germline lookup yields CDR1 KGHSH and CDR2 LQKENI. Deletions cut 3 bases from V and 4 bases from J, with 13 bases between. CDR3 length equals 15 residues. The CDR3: CASSPAYTPNQPQHF. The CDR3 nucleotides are TGTGCCAGCTCACCGGCCTACACGCCTAATCAGCCCCAGCATTTT.

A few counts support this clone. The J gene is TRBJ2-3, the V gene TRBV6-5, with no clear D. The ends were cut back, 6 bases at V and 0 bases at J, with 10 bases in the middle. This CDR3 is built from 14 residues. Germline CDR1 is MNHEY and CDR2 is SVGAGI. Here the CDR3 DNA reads TGTGCCAGCAGATTCCCCTTAAGCACAGATACGCAGTATTTT. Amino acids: CASRFPLSTDTQYF.

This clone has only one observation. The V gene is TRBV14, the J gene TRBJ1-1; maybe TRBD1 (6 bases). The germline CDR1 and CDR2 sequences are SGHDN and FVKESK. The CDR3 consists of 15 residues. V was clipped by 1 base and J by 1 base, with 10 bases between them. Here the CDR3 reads CASSQVPGENTEAFF. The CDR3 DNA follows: TGTGCCAGCAGCCAAGTACCAGGGGAGAACACTGAAGCTTTCTTT.

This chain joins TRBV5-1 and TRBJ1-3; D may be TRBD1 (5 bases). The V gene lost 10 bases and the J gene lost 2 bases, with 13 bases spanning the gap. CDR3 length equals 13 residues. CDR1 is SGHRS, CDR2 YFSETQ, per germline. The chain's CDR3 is CAVKGTTGNTIYF. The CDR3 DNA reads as TGCGCCGTCAAGGGGACTACTGGAAACACCATATATTTT.

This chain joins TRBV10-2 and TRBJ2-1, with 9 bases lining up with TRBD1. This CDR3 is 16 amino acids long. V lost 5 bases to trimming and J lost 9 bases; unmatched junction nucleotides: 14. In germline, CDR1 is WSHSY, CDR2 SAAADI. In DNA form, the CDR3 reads TGCGCCAGCAGTCTTACTGCCGGGACAGGGAGGGGTGAGCAGTTCTTC. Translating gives CASSLTAGTGRGEQFF.

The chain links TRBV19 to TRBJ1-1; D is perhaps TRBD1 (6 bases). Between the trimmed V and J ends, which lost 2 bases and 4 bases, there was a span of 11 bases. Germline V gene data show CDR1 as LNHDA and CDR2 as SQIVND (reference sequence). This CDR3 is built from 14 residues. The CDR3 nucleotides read TGTGCCAGTAGTATATCAGGGGTAGGCACTGAAGCTTTCTTT. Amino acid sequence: CASSISGVGTEAFF.

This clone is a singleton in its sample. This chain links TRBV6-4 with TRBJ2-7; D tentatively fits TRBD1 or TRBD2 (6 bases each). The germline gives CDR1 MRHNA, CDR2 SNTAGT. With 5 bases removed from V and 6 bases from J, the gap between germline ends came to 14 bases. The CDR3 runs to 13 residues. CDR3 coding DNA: TGTGCCAGCAGTAGTGAAGGAGGGGGCGAGCAGTACTTC. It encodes CASSSEGGGEQYF.

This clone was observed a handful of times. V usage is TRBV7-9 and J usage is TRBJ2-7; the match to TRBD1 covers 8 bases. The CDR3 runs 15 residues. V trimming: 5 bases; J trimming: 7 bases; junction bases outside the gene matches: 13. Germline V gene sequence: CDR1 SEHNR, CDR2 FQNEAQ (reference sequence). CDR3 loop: CASSPRVGQGKEQYF. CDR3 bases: TGTGCCAGCAGCCCCAGGGTAGGACAGGGAAAGGAGCAGTACTTC.

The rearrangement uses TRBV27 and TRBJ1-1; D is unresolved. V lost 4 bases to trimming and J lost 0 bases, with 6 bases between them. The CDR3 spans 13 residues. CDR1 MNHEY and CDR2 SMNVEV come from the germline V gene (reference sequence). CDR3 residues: CASSSQLNTEAFF. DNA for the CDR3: TGTGCCAGCAGTTCGCAACTGAACACTGAAGCTTTCTTT.

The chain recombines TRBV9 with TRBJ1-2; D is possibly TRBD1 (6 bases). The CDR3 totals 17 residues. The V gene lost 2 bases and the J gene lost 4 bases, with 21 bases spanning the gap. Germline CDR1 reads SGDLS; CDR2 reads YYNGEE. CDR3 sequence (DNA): TGTGCCAGCAGCGTGGGACTTCCGGGACAAACTACCTATGGCTACACCTTC. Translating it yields CASSVGLPGQTTYGYTF. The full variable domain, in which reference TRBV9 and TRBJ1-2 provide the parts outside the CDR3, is DSGVTQTPKHLITATGQRVTLRCSPRSGDLSVYWYQQSLDQGLQFLIQYYNGEERAKGNILERFSAQQFPDLHSELNLSSLELGDSALYFCASSVGLPGQTTYGYTFGSGTRLTVV.

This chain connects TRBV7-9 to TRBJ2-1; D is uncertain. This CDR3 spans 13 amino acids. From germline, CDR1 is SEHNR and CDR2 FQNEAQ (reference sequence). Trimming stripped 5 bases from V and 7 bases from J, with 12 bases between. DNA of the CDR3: TGTGCCAGCAGCCAGTCCCTGGGAAATGAGCAGTTCTTC. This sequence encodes CASSQSLGNEQFF.

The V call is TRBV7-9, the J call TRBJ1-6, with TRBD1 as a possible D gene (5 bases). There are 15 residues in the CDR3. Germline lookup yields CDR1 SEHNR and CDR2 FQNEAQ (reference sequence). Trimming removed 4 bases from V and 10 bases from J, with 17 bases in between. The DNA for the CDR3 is TGTGCCAGCAGCTCGACGGCCAGGGTAGGGTCACCCCTCCACTTT. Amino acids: CASSSTARVGSPLHF.

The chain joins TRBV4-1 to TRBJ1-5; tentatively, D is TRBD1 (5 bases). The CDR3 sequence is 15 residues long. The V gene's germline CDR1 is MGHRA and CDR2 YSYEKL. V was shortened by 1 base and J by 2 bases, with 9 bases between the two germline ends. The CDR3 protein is CASSQAQGGNQPQHF. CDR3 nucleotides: TGCGCCAGCAGCCAAGCCCAGGGTGGCAATCAGCCCCAGCATTTT.

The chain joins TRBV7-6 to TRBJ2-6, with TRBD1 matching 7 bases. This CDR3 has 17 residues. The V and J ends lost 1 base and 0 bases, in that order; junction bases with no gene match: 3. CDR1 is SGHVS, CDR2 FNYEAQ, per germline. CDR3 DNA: TGTGCCAGCAGCTTAGGGGCAGGGGGCTCTGGGGCCAACGTCCTGACTTTC. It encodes CASSLGAGGSGANVLTF.